This T cell receptor (beta chain) was found in a study of blood T cell repertoires in COVID-19. Repertoires were generated with immunoSEQ multiplex PCR, while TCRdb's copy carries only in-frame clones and drops some. The sample lists approximately 240,000 clones; 80% to 90% were seen once. V gave up 8 bases and J gave up 7 bases; unmatched junction bases: 12. Germline V gives CDR1 SEHNR, CDR2 FQNEAQ (reference sequence). This CDR3 contains 14 residues. The chain carries TRBV7-9 and TRBJ1-2; 8 nucleotides line up with TRBD1. This receptor was taken from a woman aged 40-49 years who had recovered from COVID-19. Material for sequencing was peripheral blood. The CDR3 reads CASEVYGQGAGYTF. CDR3 DNA: TGTGCCAGCGAAGTATACGGACAGGGTGCTGGCTACACCTTC.